One sample yielded the 5 T cell receptor beta chains listed below, sequenced in a study of spatial heterogeneity in lung cancer. Study-level points and caveats: It was found that expanded intratumoral alpha and beta TCR counts tracked tumor mutation counts.

These receptors lack a known antigen. The time point: sample taken at primary tumor resection. TCRdb reprocessed the 5' RACE reads via MiXCR and lists one record per CDR3 protein. The table records 13,000 to 15,000 distinct CDR3 sequences, about 4.8% of them present only once. The starting material was lung tumor tissue, obtained at surgery. The receptors shown here come from a female donor with early-stage non-small cell lung cancer.

This clonotype occurred many times. The library was built for alpha chains, so this beta chain is an off-target read and its size means little. The chain joins TRBV7-6 to TRBJ1-3, with D perhaps TRBD1 (6 bases). V lost 0 bases to trimming and J lost 3 bases, with 12 bases between them. CDR1 and CDR2 (germline): SGHVS, FNYEAQ. The CDR3 contains 16 residues. The CDR3: CASSLATTGFGNTIYF. The CDR3 nucleotides read TGTGCCAGCAGCTTAGCCACAACAGGGTTTGGAAACACCATATATTTT. Full variable domain (outside the CDR3, taken from reference TRBV7-6 and TRBJ1-3): GAGVSQSPRYKVTKRGQDVALRCDPISGHVSLYWYRQALGQGPEFLTYFNYEAQQDKSGLPNDRFSAERPEGSISTLTIQRTEQRDSAMYRCASSLATTGFGNTIYFGEGSWLTVV.

In this sample, this clonotype turned up many times. The library was built for alpha chains, so this beta chain is an off-target read and its size means little. V and J are TRBV5-4 and TRBJ1-1; D is possibly TRBD1 (6 bases). From germline, CDR1 is SGHNT and CDR2 YYREEE (reference sequence). CDR3 length: 13 amino acids. Between the trimmed V and J ends, which lost 4 bases and 11 bases, there was a span of 18 bases. CDR3 in amino acids: CASSGSLKGGAFF. The DNA for the CDR3 is TGTGCCAGCAGCGGGAGTTTAAAGGGGGGCGCTTTCTTT.

Relative to its sample, this clonotype is large. Because this beta chain is a stray read in a library intended to capture alpha chains, its abundance should not be given much weight. The genes are TRBV7-9 and TRBJ1-1; TRBD1 might be the D (6 bases). Germline CDR1 reads SEHNR; CDR2 reads FQNEAQ (reference sequence). CDR3 length equals 13 residues. The V gene lost 5 bases and the J gene lost 3 bases, with 10 bases spanning the gap. CDR3 in amino acids: CASSEGGYTEAFF. The CDR3 bases are TGTGCCAGCAGCGAGGGGGGATACACTGAAGCTTTCTTT.

This clonotype appeared many times. This beta chain turned up in a library designed for alpha chains; as an off-target read, its abundance says little. The genes are TRBV28 and TRBJ2-7; no definite D call. V was pared by 2 bases and J by 0 bases, with 5 bases between. The germline V gene has CDR1 MDHEN and CDR2 SYDVKM. This CDR3 is built from 13 residues. The chain's CDR3 is CASSLPASYEQYF. The CDR3, as DNA: TGTGCCAGCAGTTTACCAGCCTCCTACGAGCAGTACTTC.

By share of the sample, this clonotype is medium-sized (0.01 to 0.1%). Little can be read into the size of this beta chain, an off-target read in a library designed for alpha chains. The chain links TRBV4-1 to TRBJ2-7; D not resolved. This CDR3 contains 16 residues. The germline V gene has CDR1 MGHRA and CDR2 YSYEKL. V lost 0 bases and J 0 bases, leaving 12 bases between the germline ends. The DNA for the CDR3 is TGCGCCAGCAGCCAAGAGGGCACTACAAGCTCCTACGAGCAGTACTTC. Translating it yields CASSQEGTTSSYEQYF.